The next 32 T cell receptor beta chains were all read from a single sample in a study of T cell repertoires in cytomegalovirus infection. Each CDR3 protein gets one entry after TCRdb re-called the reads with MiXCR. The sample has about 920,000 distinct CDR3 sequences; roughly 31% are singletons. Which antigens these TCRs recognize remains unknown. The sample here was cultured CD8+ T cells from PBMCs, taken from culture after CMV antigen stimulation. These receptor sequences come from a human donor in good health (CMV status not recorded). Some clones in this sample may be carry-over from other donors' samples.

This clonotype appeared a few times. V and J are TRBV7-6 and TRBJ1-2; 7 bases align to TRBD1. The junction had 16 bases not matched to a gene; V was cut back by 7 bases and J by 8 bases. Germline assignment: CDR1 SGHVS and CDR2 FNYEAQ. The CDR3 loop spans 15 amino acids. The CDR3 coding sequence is TGTGCCAGCACCTCTCCCGAGGAGAGGGGGCGCGGCTACACCTTC. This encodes CASTSPEERGRGYTF.

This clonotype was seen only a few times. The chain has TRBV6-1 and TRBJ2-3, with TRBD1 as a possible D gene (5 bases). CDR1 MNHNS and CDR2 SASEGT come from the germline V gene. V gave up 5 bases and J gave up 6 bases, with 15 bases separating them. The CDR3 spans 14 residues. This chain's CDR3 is CASSPWGKGDTQYF. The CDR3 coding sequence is TGTGCCAGCAGTCCCTGGGGTAAGGGGGATACGCAGTATTTT.

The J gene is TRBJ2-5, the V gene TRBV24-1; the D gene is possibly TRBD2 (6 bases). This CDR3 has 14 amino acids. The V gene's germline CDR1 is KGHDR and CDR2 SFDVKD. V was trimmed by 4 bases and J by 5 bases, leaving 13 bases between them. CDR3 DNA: TGTGCCACCAGTGACTCCCGTCGGGGGGAGACCCAGTACTTC. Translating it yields CATSDSRRGETQYF.

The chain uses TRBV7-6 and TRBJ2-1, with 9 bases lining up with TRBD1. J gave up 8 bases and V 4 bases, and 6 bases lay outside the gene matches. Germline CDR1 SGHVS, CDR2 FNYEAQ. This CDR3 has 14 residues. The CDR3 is CASSSGQGLHEQFF. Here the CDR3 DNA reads TGTGCCAGCAGCTCGGGACAGGGCCTACATGAGCAGTTCTTC.

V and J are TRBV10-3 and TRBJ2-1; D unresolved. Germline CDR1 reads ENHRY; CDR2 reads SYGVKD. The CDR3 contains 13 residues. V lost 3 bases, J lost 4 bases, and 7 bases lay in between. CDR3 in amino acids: CAISEGSYNEQFF. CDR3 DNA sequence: TGTGCCATCAGTGAAGGTTCGTACAATGAGCAGTTCTTC.

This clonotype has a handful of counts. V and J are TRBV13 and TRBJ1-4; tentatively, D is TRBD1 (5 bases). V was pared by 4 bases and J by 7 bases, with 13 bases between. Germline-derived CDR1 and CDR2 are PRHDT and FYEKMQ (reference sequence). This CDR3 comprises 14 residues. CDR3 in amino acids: CASSWAGRGEKLFF. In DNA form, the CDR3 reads TGTGCCAGCAGCTGGGCGGGACGAGGTGAAAAACTGTTTTTT.

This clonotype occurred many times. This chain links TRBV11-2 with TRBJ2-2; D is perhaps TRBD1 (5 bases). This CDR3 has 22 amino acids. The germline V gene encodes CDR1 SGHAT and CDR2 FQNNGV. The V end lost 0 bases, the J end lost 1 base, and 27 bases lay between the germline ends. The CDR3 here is CASSLDALAPPGPTMNTGELFF. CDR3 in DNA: TGTGCCAGCAGCTTAGATGCTTTAGCCCCTCCAGGGCCTACAATGAACACCGGGGAGCTGTTTTTT. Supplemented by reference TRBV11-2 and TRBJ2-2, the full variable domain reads EAGVAQSPRYKIIEKRQSVAFWCNPISGHATLYWYQQILGQGPKLLIQFQNNGVVDDSQLPKDRFSAERLKGVDSTLKIQPAKLEDSAVYLCASSLDALAPPGPTMNTGELFFGEGSRLTVL.

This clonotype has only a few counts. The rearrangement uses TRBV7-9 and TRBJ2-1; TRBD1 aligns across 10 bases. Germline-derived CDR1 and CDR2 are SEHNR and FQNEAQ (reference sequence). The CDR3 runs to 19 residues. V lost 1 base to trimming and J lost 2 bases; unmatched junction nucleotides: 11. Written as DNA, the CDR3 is TGTGCCAGCAGCTTAGATCCCAGGGACAGGGGCTCGACCTACAATGAGCAGTTCTTC. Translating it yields CASSLDPRDRGSTYNEQFF.

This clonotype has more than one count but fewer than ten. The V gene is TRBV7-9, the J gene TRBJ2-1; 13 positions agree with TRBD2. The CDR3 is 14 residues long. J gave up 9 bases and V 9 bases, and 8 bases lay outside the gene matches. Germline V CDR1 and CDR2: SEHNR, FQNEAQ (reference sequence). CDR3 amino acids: CARDAGTSGAEQFF. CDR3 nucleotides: TGTGCCAGGGATGCTGGGACTAGCGGGGCTGAGCAGTTCTTC.

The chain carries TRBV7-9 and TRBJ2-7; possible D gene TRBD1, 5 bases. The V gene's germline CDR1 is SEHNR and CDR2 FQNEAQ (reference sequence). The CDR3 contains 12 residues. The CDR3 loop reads CASSTQGAKQHV. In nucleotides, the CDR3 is TGTGCCAGCAGCACCCAAGGGGCAAAGCAGCACGTC.

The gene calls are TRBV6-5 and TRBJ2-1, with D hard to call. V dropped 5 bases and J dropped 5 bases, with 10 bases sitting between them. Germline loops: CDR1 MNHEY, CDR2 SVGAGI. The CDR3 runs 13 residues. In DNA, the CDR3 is TGTGCCAGCAGTATTCCCTACCACAATGAGCAGTTCTTC. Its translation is CASSIPYHNEQFF.

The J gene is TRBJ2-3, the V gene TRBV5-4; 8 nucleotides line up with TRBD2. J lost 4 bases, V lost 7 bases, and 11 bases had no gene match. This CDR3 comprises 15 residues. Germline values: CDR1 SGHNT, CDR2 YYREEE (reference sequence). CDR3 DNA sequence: TGTGCCAGCCCTCACGGGGGGGCCCCTCCAGATACGCAGTATTTT. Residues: CASPHGGAPPDTQYF.

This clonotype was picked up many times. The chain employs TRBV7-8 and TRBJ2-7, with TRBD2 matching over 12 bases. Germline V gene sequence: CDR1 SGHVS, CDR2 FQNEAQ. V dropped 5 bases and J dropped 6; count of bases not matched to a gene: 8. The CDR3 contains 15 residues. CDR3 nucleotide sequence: TGTGCCAGCAGCCCCTCTAGCGGGGGGGCCGCCGAGCAGTACTTC. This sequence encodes CASSPSSGGAAEQYF.

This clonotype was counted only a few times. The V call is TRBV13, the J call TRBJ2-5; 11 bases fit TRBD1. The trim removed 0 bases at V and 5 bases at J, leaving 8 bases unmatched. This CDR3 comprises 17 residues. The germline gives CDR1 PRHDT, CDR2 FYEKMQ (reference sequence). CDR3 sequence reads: CASSLGGQGANQETQYF. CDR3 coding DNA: TGTGCCAGCAGCTTAGGAGGACAGGGGGCTAATCAGGAGACCCAGTACTTC.

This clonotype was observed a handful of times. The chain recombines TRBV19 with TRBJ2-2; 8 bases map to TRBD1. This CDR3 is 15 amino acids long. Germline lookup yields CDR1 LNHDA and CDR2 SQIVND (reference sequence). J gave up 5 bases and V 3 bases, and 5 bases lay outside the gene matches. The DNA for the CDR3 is TGTGCCAGTAGTATTGGACAGGGATGGACCGGGGAGCTGTTTTTT. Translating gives CASSIGQGWTGELFF.

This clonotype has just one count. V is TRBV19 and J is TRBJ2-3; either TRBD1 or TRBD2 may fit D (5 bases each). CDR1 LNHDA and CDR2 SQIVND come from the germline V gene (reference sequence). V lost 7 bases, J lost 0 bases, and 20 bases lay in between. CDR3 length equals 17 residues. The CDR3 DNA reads TGTGCCAGTACCTCGAGGGGCCGTCGCTCTAGCACAGATACGCAGTATTTT. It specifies CASTSRGRRSSTDTQYF.

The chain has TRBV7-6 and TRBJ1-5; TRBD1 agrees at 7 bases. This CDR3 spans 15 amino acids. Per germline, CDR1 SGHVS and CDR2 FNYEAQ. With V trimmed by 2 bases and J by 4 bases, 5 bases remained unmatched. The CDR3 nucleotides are TGTGCCAGCAGCTTAACAGGGGCGATAAATCAGCCCCAGCATTTT. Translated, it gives CASSLTGAINQPQHF.

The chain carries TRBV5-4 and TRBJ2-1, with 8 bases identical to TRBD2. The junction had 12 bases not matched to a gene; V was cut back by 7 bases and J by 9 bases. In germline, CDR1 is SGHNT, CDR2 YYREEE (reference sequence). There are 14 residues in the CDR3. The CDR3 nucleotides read TGTGCCAGCCTCGGGGGGGCTGCGGACACTGAGCAGTTCTTC. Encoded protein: CASLGGAADTEQFF.

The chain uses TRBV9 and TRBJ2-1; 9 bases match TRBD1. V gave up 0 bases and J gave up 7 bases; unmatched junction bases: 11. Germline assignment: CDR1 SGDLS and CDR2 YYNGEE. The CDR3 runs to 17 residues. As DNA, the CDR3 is TGTGCCAGCAGCGTAGGAGGGACAGGGACCTTACAGAATGAGCAGTTCTTC. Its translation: CASSVGGTGTLQNEQFF.

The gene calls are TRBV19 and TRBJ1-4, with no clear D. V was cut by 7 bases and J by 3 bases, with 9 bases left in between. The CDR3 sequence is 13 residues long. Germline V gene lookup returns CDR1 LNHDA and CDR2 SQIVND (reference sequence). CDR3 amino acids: CASNAGANEKLFF. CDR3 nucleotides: TGTGCCAGTAATGCCGGAGCTAATGAAAAACTGTTTTTT.

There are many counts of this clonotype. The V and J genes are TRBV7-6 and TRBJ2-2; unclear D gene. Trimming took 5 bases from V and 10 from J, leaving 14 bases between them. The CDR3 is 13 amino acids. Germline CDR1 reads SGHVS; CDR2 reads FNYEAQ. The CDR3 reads CASSIGMAPELFF. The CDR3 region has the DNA TGTGCCAGCAGCATAGGGATGGCCCCGGAGCTGTTTTTT.

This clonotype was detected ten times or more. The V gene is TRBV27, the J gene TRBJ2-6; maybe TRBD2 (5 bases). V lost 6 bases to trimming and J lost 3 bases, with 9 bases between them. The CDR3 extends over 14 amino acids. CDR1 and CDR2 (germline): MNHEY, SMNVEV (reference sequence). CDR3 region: CASSLGSGANVLTF. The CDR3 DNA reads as TGTGCCAGCAGCTTAGGGAGTGGGGCCAACGTCCTGACTTTC.

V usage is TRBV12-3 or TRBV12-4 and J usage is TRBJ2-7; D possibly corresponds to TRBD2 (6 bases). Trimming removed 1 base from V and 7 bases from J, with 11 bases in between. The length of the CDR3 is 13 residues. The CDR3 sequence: CASSLGGGFEQYF. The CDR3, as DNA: TGTGCCAGCAGTTTAGGTGGAGGGTTTGAGCAGTACTTC.

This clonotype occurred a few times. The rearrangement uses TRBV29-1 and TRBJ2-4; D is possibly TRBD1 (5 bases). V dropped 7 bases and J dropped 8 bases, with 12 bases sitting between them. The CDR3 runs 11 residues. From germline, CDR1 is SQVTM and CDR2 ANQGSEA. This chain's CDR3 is CSGSLGDIQYF. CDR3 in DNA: TGCAGCGGCTCCTTAGGGGACATTCAGTACTTC.

CDR3: CASSLGHLPTNTGELFF. CDR3 nucleotide sequence: TGCGCCAGCAGCCTGGGACACTTACCCACGAACACCGGGGAGCTGTTTTTT. The V gene is TRBV4-1, the J gene TRBJ2-2; D may be TRBD1 (6 bases). The CDR3 is 17 residues long. V was clipped by 4 bases and J by 0 bases, with 15 bases between them. Looked up from germline, CDR1 is MGHRA and CDR2 is YSYEKL.

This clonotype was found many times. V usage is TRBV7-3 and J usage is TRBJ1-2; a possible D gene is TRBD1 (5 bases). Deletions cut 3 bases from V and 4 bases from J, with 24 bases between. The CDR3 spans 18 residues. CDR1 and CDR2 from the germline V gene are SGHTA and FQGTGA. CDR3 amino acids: CASSLGPAGREGIYGYTF. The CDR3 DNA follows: TGTGCCAGCAGCTTGGGACCAGCAGGCAGGGAGGGAATCTATGGCTACACCTTC.

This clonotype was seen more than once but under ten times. The CDR3 DNA reads TGTGCCAGCAGTCCCCCCGGGTCGGATGGCTACACCTTC. As protein: CASSPPGSDGYTF. The rearrangement joins TRBV2 to TRBJ1-2, with D hard to call. The germline gives CDR1 SNHLY, CDR2 FYNNEI. V lost 5 bases and J lost 6, with 13 bases in between. CDR3 size: 13 residues.

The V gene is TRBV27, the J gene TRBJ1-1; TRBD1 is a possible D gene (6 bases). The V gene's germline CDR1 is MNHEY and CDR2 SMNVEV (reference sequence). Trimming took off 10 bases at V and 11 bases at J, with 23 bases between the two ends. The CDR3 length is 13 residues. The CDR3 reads CATSPGGGLGAFF. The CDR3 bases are TGTGCCACCTCACCGGGGGGGGGGCTGGGGGCTTTCTTT.

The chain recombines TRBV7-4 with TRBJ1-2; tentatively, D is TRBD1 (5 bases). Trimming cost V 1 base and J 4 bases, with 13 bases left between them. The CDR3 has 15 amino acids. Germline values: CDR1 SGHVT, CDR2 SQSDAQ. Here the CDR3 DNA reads TGTGCCAGCAGCTTAGGAGTCAGGGAGGGCTATGGCTACACCTTC. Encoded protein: CASSLGVREGYGYTF.

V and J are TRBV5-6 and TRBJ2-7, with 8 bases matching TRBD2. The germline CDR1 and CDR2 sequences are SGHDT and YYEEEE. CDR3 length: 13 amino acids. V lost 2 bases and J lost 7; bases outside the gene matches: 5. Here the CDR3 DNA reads TGTGCCAGCAGCTTCGGGGGGGCGGATGAGCAGTACGTC. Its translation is CASSFGGADEQYV.

The CDR3 reads CASRDGQGSTEAFF. In DNA form, the CDR3 reads TGTGCCAGCAGGGACGGACAGGGAAGCACTGAAGCTTTCTTT. The chain combines TRBV7-8 with TRBJ1-1, with TRBD1 identical over 8 bases. The CDR3 consists of 14 residues. Germline CDR1 reads SGHVS; CDR2 reads FQNEAQ. The junction had 7 bases not matched to a gene; V was cut back by 6 bases and J by 4 bases.

The CDR3 bases are TGTGCCAGCAGTATGACAGGGGATACCTACGAGCAGTACGTC. Translating gives CASSMTGDTYEQYV. The gene calls are TRBV6-2 or TRBV6-3 and TRBJ2-7, with 8 bases fitting TRBD1. Germline V gene sequence: CDR1 MNHEY, CDR2 SVGEGT. With 5 bases clipped from V and 2 bases from J, the junction kept 5 bases outside the gene matches. The CDR3 consists of 14 residues.